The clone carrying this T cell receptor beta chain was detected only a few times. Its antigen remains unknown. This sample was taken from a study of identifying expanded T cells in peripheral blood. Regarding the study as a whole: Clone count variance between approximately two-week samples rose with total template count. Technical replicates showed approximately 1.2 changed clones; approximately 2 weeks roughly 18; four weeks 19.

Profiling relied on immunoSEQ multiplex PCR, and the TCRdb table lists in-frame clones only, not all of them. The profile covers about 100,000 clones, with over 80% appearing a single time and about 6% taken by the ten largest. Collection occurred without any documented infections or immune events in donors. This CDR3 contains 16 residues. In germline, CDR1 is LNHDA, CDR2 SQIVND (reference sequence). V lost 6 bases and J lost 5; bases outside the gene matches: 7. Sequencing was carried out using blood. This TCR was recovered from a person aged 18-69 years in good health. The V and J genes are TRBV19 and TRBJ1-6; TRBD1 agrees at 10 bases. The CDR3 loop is CASRPPGTGDNSPLHF. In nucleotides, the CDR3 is TGTGCCAGTAGACCCCCCGGGACAGGGGATAATTCACCCCTCCACTTT.